This T cell receptor (beta chain) comes out of a study of shared clonotypes between healthy human individuals. Looking at the study overall: The study enrolled a couple of women and a few men aged 18 to 49.

The CDR3 extends over 16 amino acids. The V gene end was trimmed by 5 bases and the J gene end by 5 bases; junction bases not matched to a gene: 12. The germline V gene encodes CDR1 MNHEY and CDR2 SMNVEV (reference sequence). Assay: immunoSEQ multiplex PCR; the TCRdb copy retains only in-frame clones and omits some. This sample has 800,000 to 950,000 clones, with 96% found just once. Naive CD8 cells, CD45RO-negative and positively selected for CCR7, excluded terminally differentiated effector memory CD45RA+ cells. Study-level points and caveats: Sampling included only blood; tissue repertoires likely differ. Inspection by rarefaction showed sorted-subset sequencing to be incomplete despite large depth.

To note about this clone: Its matching antigen is unknown.

Source material: naive CD8+ T cells sorted from blood. The origin of this receptor is a young man in good health. The chain uses TRBV27 and TRBJ1-5; 7 bases are a match to TRBD1. In DNA, the CDR3 is TGTGCCAGCAGTCCTTCAACAGGGGACCTGCATCAGCCCCAGCATTTT. Its protein product is CASSPSTGDLHQPQHF.